Below, one T cell receptor (beta chain) is given with its context. Primers included in the PCR were 60 Vbeta and 13 Jbeta primers. Libraries were prepared by immunoSEQ multiplex PCR; TCRdb keeps only in-frame clonotypes and omits some of them. Of 130,000 or so clones in the sample, over 70% are singletons; the top ten hold around 1.5%. The data stem from a study of cytomegalovirus exposure and HLA in healthy donors. The CDR3 loop spans 14 amino acids. V lost 6 bases and J lost 7; bases outside the gene matches: 8. Germline CDR1 is MNHNS and CDR2 is SASEGT. The chain is built from TRBV6-1 and TRBJ1-5; TRBD1 aligns across 8 bases. What was sequenced was PBMCs. This sequence originates from a young woman in good health and CMV-seronegative. CDR3 amino acids: CASRETGEDQPQHF. In nucleotides, the CDR3 is TGTGCCAGCAGAGAGACAGGGGAAGACCAGCCCCAGCATTTT.